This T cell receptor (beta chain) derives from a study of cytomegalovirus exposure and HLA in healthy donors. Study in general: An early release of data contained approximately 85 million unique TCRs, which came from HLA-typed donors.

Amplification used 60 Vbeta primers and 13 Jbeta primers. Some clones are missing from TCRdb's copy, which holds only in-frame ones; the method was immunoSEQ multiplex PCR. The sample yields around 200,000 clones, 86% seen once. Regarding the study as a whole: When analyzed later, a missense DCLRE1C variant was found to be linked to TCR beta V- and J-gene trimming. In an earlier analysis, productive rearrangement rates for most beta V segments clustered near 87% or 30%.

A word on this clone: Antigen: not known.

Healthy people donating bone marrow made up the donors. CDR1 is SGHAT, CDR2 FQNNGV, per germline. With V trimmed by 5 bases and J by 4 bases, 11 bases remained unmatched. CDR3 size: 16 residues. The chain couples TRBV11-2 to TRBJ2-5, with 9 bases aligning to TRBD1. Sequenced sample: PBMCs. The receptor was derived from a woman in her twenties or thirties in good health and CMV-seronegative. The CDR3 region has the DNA TGTGCCAGCAGCATCGGGACAGGGCGATTCGGAGAGACCCAGTACTTC. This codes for CASSIGTGRFGETQYF. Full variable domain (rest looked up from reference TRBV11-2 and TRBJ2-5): EAGVAQSPRYKIIEKRQSVAFWCNPISGHATLYWYQQILGQGPKLLIQFQNNGVVDDSQLPKDRFSAERLKGVDSTLKIQPAKLEDSAVYLCASSIGTGRFGETQYFGPGTRLLVL.